The rows below give T cell receptor beta chains drawn from one sample of a study of shared clonotypes between healthy human individuals. Produced via immunoSEQ multiplex PCR; TCRdb's table is partial and in-frame only. The data show under 2.5 million clones, 92% seen once. What was sequenced was naive CD4+ T cells from PBMCs. All receptors come from a man younger than 35 in good health. Some clones in this sample may be carry-over from other donors' samples. The CDR3 runs from the conserved cysteine through the conserved F or W. A D gene is named only where the DNA matches it firmly. Some rows mark clone size as missing; the rest say once, few, many or name a class of expanded clone.

D gene: NA
clone size: NA
J gene: TRBJ2-5
V gene: TRBV5-1
CDR3 DNA: TGCGCCAGCAGCTTGGTCACCGGACAAGAGACCCAGTACTTC
CDR3 protein: CASSLVTGQETQYF

D gene: NA
clone size: NA
J gene: TRBJ2-7
V gene: TRBV27
CDR3 DNA: TGTGCCAGCAGTCCGGAACTAGTGACTTTCTACGAGCAGTACTTC
CDR3 protein: CASSPELVTFYEQYF

D gene: TRBD2
clone size: NA
J gene: TRBJ2-1
V gene: TRBV7-9
CDR3 DNA: TGTGCCAGCAGCTTATGGGTTAGCGGGTACTCCTACAATGAGCAGTTCTTC
CDR3 protein: CASSLWVSGYSYNEQFF

D gene: NA
clone size: NA
J gene: TRBJ2-7
V gene: TRBV28
CDR3 DNA: TGTGCCAGCAGTTGGGCATTTCCCTACGAGCAGTACTTC
CDR3 protein: CASSWAFPYEQYF

D gene: NA
clone size: few
J gene: TRBJ2-5
V gene: TRBV6-1
CDR3 DNA: TGTGCCAGCAGTGAAAGGTCCCGGGGGGAGACCCAGTACTTC
CDR3 protein: CASSERSRGETQYF

D gene: NA
clone size: NA
J gene: TRBJ2-5
V gene: TRBV2
CDR3 DNA: TGTGCCAGTTTCTTTGGGGGAGCGGGCCAAGAGACCCAGTACTTC
CDR3 protein: CASFFGGAGQETQYF

D gene: NA
clone size: NA
J gene: TRBJ1-1
V gene: TRBV5-1
CDR3 DNA: TGCGCCAGCAGCTCCCTACCGGGGGTTAACACTGAAGCTTTCTTT
CDR3 protein: CASSSLPGVNTEAFF

D gene: TRBD2
clone size: NA
J gene: TRBJ2-2
V gene: TRBV5-4
CDR3 DNA: TGTGCCAGCAGCTCGCGTACTAGCGGAGCGGGAACCGGGGAGCTGTTTTTT
CDR3 protein: CASSSRTSGAGTGELFF

D gene: TRBD2
clone size: NA
J gene: TRBJ2-7
V gene: TRBV4-3
CDR3 DNA: TGCGCCAGCAGCCAAGGGACTAGCGGGAGCGTATACGAGCAGTACTTC
CDR3 protein: CASSQGTSGSVYEQYF

D gene: NA
clone size: NA
J gene: TRBJ1-1
V gene: TRBV28
CDR3 DNA: TGTGCCAGCAGCCCAACAGGGCTATCTACTGAAGCTTTCTTT
CDR3 protein: CASSPTGLSTEAFF

D gene: TRBD2
clone size: NA
J gene: TRBJ2-5
V gene: TRBV9
CDR3 DNA: TGTGCCAGCAGCACTAGCGGCCGTTTCCAAGAGACCCAGTACTTC
CDR3 protein: CASSTSGRFQETQYF

D gene: TRBD1
clone size: NA
J gene: TRBJ1-5
V gene: TRBV2
CDR3 DNA: TGTGCCAGCAGTGGACAGGGGAGCGGTCAGCCCCAGCATTTT
CDR3 protein: CASSGQGSGQPQHF

D gene: TRBD2
clone size: NA
J gene: TRBJ2-3
V gene: TRBV29-1
CDR3 DNA: TGCAGCTTCACCGGGACTAGCGGGAGTGATACGCAGTATTTT
CDR3 protein: CSFTGTSGSDTQYF

D gene: TRBD2
clone size: NA
J gene: TRBJ2-1
V gene: TRBV2
CDR3 DNA: TGTGCCAGCAGTGAAGGGAGCGGGACCTACAATGAGCAGTTCTTC
CDR3 protein: CASSEGSGTYNEQFF

D gene: NA
clone size: NA
J gene: TRBJ1-4
V gene: TRBV4-1
CDR3 DNA: TGCGCCAGCAGCCAGGCTTCAGTTAAGCAGGGGCTCACTAATGAAAAACTGTTTTTT
CDR3 protein: CASSQASVKQGLTNEKLFF

D gene: NA
clone size: NA
J gene: TRBJ2-5
V gene: TRBV28
CDR3 DNA: TGTGCCAGCAGTTCCTCAAAGGGCTACCGGGGAACCCAGTACTTC
CDR3 protein: CASSSSKGYRGTQYF

D gene: NA
clone size: few
J gene: TRBJ1-1
V gene: TRBV29-1
CDR3 DNA: TGCAGCGCAAAAAGGACAGATCAAACCACTGAAGCTTTCTTT
CDR3 protein: CSAKRTDQTTEAFF

D gene: NA
clone size: once
J gene: TRBJ1-2
V gene: TRBV7-9
CDR3 DNA: TGTGCCAGCAGCTTAGATGGGAGAACGGGCTACACCTTC
CDR3 protein: CASSLDGRTGYTF

D gene: NA
clone size: NA
J gene: TRBJ2-7
V gene: TRBV6-6
CDR3 DNA: TGTGCCAGCAGTTACTTCCATGGGTACGAGCAGTACTTC
CDR3 protein: CASSYFHGYEQYF

D gene: NA
clone size: NA
J gene: TRBJ2-5
V gene: TRBV7-8
CDR3 DNA: TGTGCCAGCAGCTTCAATCACAGGGCAACCCACCAAGAGACCCAGTACTTC
CDR3 protein: CASSFNHRATHQETQYF

D gene: NA
clone size: NA
J gene: TRBJ2-1
V gene: TRBV28
CDR3 DNA: TGTGCCAGCAGCCTACGAATTAGCGCCCGCTCCTACAATGAGCAGTTCTTC
CDR3 protein: CASSLRISARSYNEQFF

D gene: TRBD1
clone size: NA
J gene: TRBJ1-3
V gene: TRBV5-1
CDR3 DNA: TGCGCCAGCAGCTTCGGACAGGTTACATCTGGAAACACCATATATTTT
CDR3 protein: CASSFGQVTSGNTIYF

D gene: NA
clone size: NA
J gene: TRBJ2-5
V gene: TRBV15
CDR3 DNA: TGTGCCACCAGCAGACACGTTTTGGGGGATCAAGAGACCCAGTACTTC
CDR3 protein: CATSRHVLGDQETQYF

D gene: TRBD2
clone size: NA
J gene: TRBJ2-3
V gene: TRBV2
CDR3 DNA: TGTGCCAGCAGTTCCGGGACTAGACCCCGGGGCACAGATACGCAGTATTTT
CDR3 protein: CASSSGTRPRGTDTQYF

D gene: NA
clone size: NA
J gene: TRBJ2-1
V gene: TRBV4-2
CDR3 DNA: TGTGCCAGCAGCCAGGGTACGGGAGAGGGACGGTTCTTC
CDR3 protein: CASSQGTGEGRFF

D gene: TRBD2
clone size: NA
J gene: TRBJ2-7
V gene: TRBV4-1
CDR3 DNA: TGCGCCAGCAGCCAAGGGACTAGCGGCCGGGGAACTACCTACGAGCAGTACTTC
CDR3 protein: CASSQGTSGRGTTYEQYF

D gene: TRBD1
clone size: NA
J gene: TRBJ2-7
V gene: TRBV6-5
CDR3 DNA: TGTGCCAGCACTAAGACAGGGACAACCTACGAGCAGTACTTC
CDR3 protein: CASTKTGTTYEQYF